The rows below give T cell receptor beta chains drawn from one sample of a study of T-cell reconstitution after alpha-beta-depleted transplantation in children. MiXCR, applied by TCRdb to the PCR reads, yields one record per CDR3 protein. The sample lists fewer than 1 million distinct CDR3 sequences, roughly 16% occurring once. The source material was PBMCs, mostly from graft donor cells, sampled 360 days after TCRalphabeta/CD19-depleted stem cell transplant. Source of these receptors: a male patient aged 10 to 17 who had a stem cell transplant for acute lymphoblastic leukemia, so the T cells may come from the graft donor. CDR3s include the opening cysteine and the closing phenylalanine or tryptophan. The order of the fields is clone size, D gene, J gene, V gene, CDR3 protein, CDR3 DNA. A D gene is named only where the DNA matches it firmly. Clone size is stated in some rows and not others, as once, few, many or a class when expanded.

abundance: few
d_gene: NA
j_gene: TRBJ2-3
v_gene: TRBV24-1
CDR3aa: CATSDLGSTDTQYF
CDR3nt: TGTGCCACCAGTGATTTGGGGAGCACAGATACGCAGTATTTT

abundance: many
d_gene: TRBD1
j_gene: TRBJ1-3
v_gene: TRBV6-5
CDR3aa: CASSFRGVSGNTIYF
CDR3nt: TGTGCCAGCAGTTTCAGGGGGGTGTCTGGAAACACCATATATTTT

abundance: many
d_gene: TRBD2
j_gene: TRBJ2-1
v_gene: TRBV29-1
CDR3aa: CSVEFMAGGTYNEQFF
CDR3nt: TGCAGCGTTGAATTCATGGCGGGAGGCACCTACAATGAGCAGTTCTTC

abundance: few
d_gene: NA
j_gene: TRBJ2-3
v_gene: TRBV4-1
CDR3aa: CASSQVHLTSTDTQYF
CDR3nt: TGCGCCAGCAGCCAAGTTCACCTAACTAGCACAGATACGCAGTATTTT

abundance: NA
d_gene: TRBD2
j_gene: TRBJ2-7
v_gene: TRBV25-1
CDR3aa: CASSRLAGGRNEQYF
CDR3nt: TGTGCCAGCAGTAGACTAGCGGGAGGGAGGAACGAGCAGTACTTC

abundance: NA
d_gene: NA
j_gene: TRBJ1-5
v_gene: TRBV12-3/TRBV12-4
CDR3aa: CASSSRGVYQPQHF
CDR3nt: TGTGCCAGCAGTTCTCGGGGGGTCTATCAGCCCCAGCATTTT

abundance: NA
d_gene: TRBD1
j_gene: TRBJ2-7
v_gene: TRBV19
CDR3aa: CASNLGTGGYEQYF
CDR3nt: TGTGCCAGTAATCTTGGGACAGGGGGCTACGAGCAGTACTTC

abundance: NA
d_gene: NA
j_gene: TRBJ2-3
v_gene: TRBV24-1
CDR3aa: CATSLDRGQVTSGTDTQYF
CDR3nt: TGTGCCACCAGCTTGGACAGGGGGCAGGTGACTAGCGGGACAGATACGCAGTATTTT

abundance: NA
d_gene: TRBD2
j_gene: TRBJ2-4
v_gene: TRBV13
CDR3aa: CASSSSRLAGGNIQYF
CDR3nt: TGTGCCAGCAGCTCCTCTAGACTAGCGGGAGGGAACATTCAGTACTTC

abundance: few
d_gene: NA
j_gene: TRBJ1-2
v_gene: TRBV4-1
CDR3aa: CASSQEIPDYGYTF
CDR3nt: TGCGCCAGCAGCCAAGAAATCCCCGACTATGGCTACACCTTC

abundance: NA
d_gene: TRBD1
j_gene: TRBJ2-7
v_gene: TRBV4-1
CDR3aa: CASSQDSETGVSYEQYF
CDR3nt: TGCGCCAGCAGCCAAGATTCAGAGACAGGGGTCTCCTACGAGCAGTACTTC

abundance: few
d_gene: TRBD1
j_gene: TRBJ2-5
v_gene: TRBV5-1
CDR3aa: CASGIGTAPEETQYF
CDR3nt: TGCGCCAGCGGCATCGGGACAGCCCCCGAGGAGACCCAGTACTTC

abundance: NA
d_gene: TRBD2
j_gene: TRBJ2-4
v_gene: TRBV13
CDR3aa: CASSSWTSGSRINIQYF
CDR3nt: TGTGCCAGCAGCTCTTGGACTAGCGGGAGTAGGATAAACATTCAGTACTTC

abundance: few
d_gene: NA
j_gene: TRBJ2-2
v_gene: TRBV6-4
CDR3aa: CASSVWVAGELFF
CDR3nt: TGTGCCAGCAGTGTATGGGTCGCCGGGGAGCTGTTTTTT

abundance: NA
d_gene: NA
j_gene: TRBJ1-4
v_gene: TRBV18
CDR3aa: CASSPGQGAEKLFF
CDR3nt: TGTGCCAGCTCACCCGGCCAGGGCGCGGAAAAACTGTTTTTT

abundance: NA
d_gene: TRBD1
j_gene: TRBJ2-5
v_gene: TRBV5-1
CDR3aa: CASRRSGTGQETQYF
CDR3nt: TGCGCCAGTAGAAGATCCGGGACAGGGCAAGAGACCCAGTACTTC

abundance: few
d_gene: NA
j_gene: TRBJ1-6
v_gene: TRBV18
CDR3aa: CASSLERTGSNSPLHF
CDR3nt: TGTGCCAGCTCCCTAGAACGGACGGGATCGAATTCACCCCTCCACTTT

abundance: NA
d_gene: NA
j_gene: TRBJ1-1
v_gene: TRBV12-3/TRBV12-4
CDR3aa: CASSPTSTAEAFF
CDR3nt: TGTGCCAGCAGTCCGACCAGCACCGCTGAAGCTTTCTTT

abundance: few
d_gene: NA
j_gene: TRBJ2-1
v_gene: TRBV5-1
CDR3aa: CASSLGGIVVNEQFF
CDR3nt: TGCGCCAGCAGCTTGGGGGGTATCGTAGTCAATGAGCAGTTCTTC

abundance: few
d_gene: TRBD2
j_gene: TRBJ2-1
v_gene: TRBV5-1
CDR3aa: CASNPSGKGNEQFF
CDR3nt: TGCGCCAGCAACCCTAGCGGGAAGGGGAATGAGCAGTTCTTC

abundance: NA
d_gene: NA
j_gene: TRBJ2-2
v_gene: TRBV24-1
CDR3aa: CATSDPNLGTGELFF
CDR3nt: TGTGCCACCAGTGATCCCAACCTAGGCACCGGGGAGCTGTTTTTT

abundance: NA
d_gene: NA
j_gene: TRBJ2-7
v_gene: TRBV6-1
CDR3aa: CASTNQPLSSYEQYF
CDR3nt: TGTGCCAGCACCAACCAGCCCCTGAGCTCCTACGAGCAGTACTTC

abundance: NA
d_gene: NA
j_gene: TRBJ1-2
v_gene: TRBV27
CDR3aa: CASSSKTGPRREGYTF
CDR3nt: TGTGCCAGCAGCTCAAAAACGGGACCGCGGAGGGAGGGCTACACCTTC

abundance: NA
d_gene: NA
j_gene: TRBJ2-1
v_gene: TRBV20-1
CDR3aa: CCARDSRTISPNEQFF
CDR3nt: TGCTGTGCTAGAGACTCTAGGACTATCTCTCCCAATGAGCAGTTCTTC

abundance: NA
d_gene: TRBD2
j_gene: TRBJ2-7
v_gene: TRBV7-3
CDR3aa: CASSVSGSPHEQYF
CDR3nt: TGTGCCAGCAGCGTCAGCGGGAGTCCCCACGAGCAGTACTTC

abundance: NA
d_gene: NA
j_gene: TRBJ1-2
v_gene: TRBV7-3
CDR3aa: CASSLTGHLGGVYGYTF
CDR3nt: TGTGCCAGTTCACTAACGGGACACCTAGGGGGGGTCTATGGCTACACCTTC

abundance: NA
d_gene: TRBD1
j_gene: TRBJ1-1
v_gene: TRBV11-2
CDR3aa: CASRTYQRQGRNTEAFF
CDR3nt: TGTGCCAGCAGAACTTATCAACGACAGGGAAGGAACACTGAAGCTTTCTTT

abundance: NA
d_gene: NA
j_gene: TRBJ2-7
v_gene: TRBV9
CDR3aa: CASSVWDAPYEQYF
CDR3nt: TGTGCCAGCAGCGTATGGGACGCCCCCTACGAGCAGTACTTC

abundance: few
d_gene: NA
j_gene: TRBJ2-2
v_gene: TRBV12-3/TRBV12-4
CDR3aa: CAGGGNTGELFF
CDR3nt: TGTGCCGGGGGAGGTAACACCGGGGAGCTGTTTTTT

abundance: few
d_gene: TRBD2
j_gene: TRBJ2-1
v_gene: TRBV3-1
CDR3aa: CASSRGGVFEQFF
CDR3nt: TGTGCCAGCAGTCGGGGGGGAGTATTTGAGCAGTTCTTC

abundance: NA
d_gene: NA
j_gene: TRBJ2-1
v_gene: TRBV5-1
CDR3aa: CASSLGAGRYNEQFF
CDR3nt: TGCGCCAGCAGCTTGGGGGCAGGGAGATACAATGAGCAGTTCTTC

abundance: few
d_gene: TRBD1
j_gene: TRBJ2-7
v_gene: TRBV10-3
CDR3aa: CAISGRDSGPSTYEQYF
CDR3nt: TGTGCCATCAGTGGCCGGGACAGCGGTCCGTCAACCTACGAGCAGTACTTC

abundance: few
d_gene: TRBD2
j_gene: TRBJ2-2
v_gene: TRBV6-5
CDR3aa: CASSYSLWTSGNTGELFF
CDR3nt: TGTGCCAGCAGTTACTCACTCTGGACTAGCGGTAACACCGGGGAGCTGTTTTTT